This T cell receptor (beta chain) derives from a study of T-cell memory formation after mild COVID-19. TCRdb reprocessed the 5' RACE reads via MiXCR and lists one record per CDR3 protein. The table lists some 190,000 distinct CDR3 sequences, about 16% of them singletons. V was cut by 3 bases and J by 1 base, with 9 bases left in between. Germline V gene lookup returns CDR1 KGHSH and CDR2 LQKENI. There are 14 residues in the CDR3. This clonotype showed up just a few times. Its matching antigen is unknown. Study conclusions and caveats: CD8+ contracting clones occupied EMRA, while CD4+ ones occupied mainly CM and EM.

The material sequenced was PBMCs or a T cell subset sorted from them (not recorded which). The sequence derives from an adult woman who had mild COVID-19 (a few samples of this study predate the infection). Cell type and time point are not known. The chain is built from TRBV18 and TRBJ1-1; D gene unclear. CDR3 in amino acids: CASSPKAGNTEAFF. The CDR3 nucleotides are TGTGCCAGCTCACCCAAGGCAGGGAACACTGAAGCTTTCTTT.